This TCR beta chain was observed in a study of T cell responses to AZD1222 COVID-19 vaccine. Points from the study as a whole: Breadth and depth of Spike-specific TCRs rose after two AZD1222 doses. The repertoires were collected only after the peak T cell response. Donors in the cohort were predominantly white British and more often female, and clonal diversity was possibly underestimated. Of spike-specific TCRs, nearly half reportedly target regions left unmutated in variants.

Only in-frame clones appear in the TCRdb table, and some are missing; sequencing was by immunoSEQ multiplex PCR. Counted here are about 75,000 clones, around 89% occurring once; the ten biggest clones make up more than 8.5%. Germline-derived CDR1 and CDR2 are LNHDA and SQIVND (reference sequence). The V end was cut by 1 base, the J end by 7 bases, with 11 bases between. This CDR3 spans 15 amino acids. In the case of this clone: Antigen unknown.

The rearrangement uses TRBV19 and TRBJ1-6, with D possibly TRBD1 on 6 matching bases. The origin of this receptor is an adult who received the MenACWY meningococcal vaccine as a control. This sample comprised peripheral blood, obtained 28 days after the second dose of the MenACWY control vaccine. The CDR3 nucleotides read TGTGCCAGTAGTATAGGTACAGGGTTGAATTCACCCCTCCACTTT. Translated: CASSIGTGLNSPLHF.